This is a list of T cell receptor beta chains from one sample in a study of T cells in Graves' hyperthyroidism and ophthalmopathy. Using its own MiXCR run on the multiplex PCR reads, TCRdb lists one record per CDR3 protein. The sample lists hundreds of thousands of distinct CDR3 sequences, 15% to 19% occurring once. The sequenced material came from blood. These receptors were taken from a woman aged 18-29 years with Graves' hyperthyroidism. Both conserved end residues are part of each CDR3. The order of the fields is J gene, clone size, V gene, D gene, CDR3 protein, CDR3 DNA. D genes are given only for firm matches. Clone sizes are given selectively: once, few, many, or a class where the clone is expanded.

J gene: TRBJ1-1; clone size: many; V gene: TRBV6-1; D gene: NA; CDR3 protein: CASSEAYRVNTEAFF; CDR3 DNA: TGTGCCAGCAGTGAAGCGTACAGGGTGAACACTGAAGCTTTCTTT
J gene: TRBJ1-5; clone size: many; V gene: TRBV6-2/TRBV6-3; D gene: NA; CDR3 protein: CASSTLNGNQPQHF; CDR3 DNA: TGTGCCAGCAGCACCCTAAACGGGAATCAGCCCCAGCATTTT
J gene: TRBJ2-1; clone size: NA; V gene: TRBV7-6; D gene: NA; CDR3 protein: CASSLGTNNEQFF; CDR3 DNA: TGTGCCAGCAGCTTAGGGACTAACAATGAGCAGTTCTTC
J gene: TRBJ2-3; clone size: many; V gene: TRBV28; D gene: NA; CDR3 protein: CASSPGTGTEADTQYF; CDR3 DNA: TGTGCCAGCAGTCCAGGTACAGGGACGGAAGCAGATACGCAGTATTTT
J gene: TRBJ1-6; clone size: many; V gene: TRBV11-2; D gene: NA; CDR3 protein: CASSLDLAGSSYNSPLHF; CDR3 DNA: TGTGCCAGCAGCTTAGATCTTGCGGGGAGCTCCTATAATTCACCCCTCCACTTT
J gene: TRBJ1-1; clone size: NA; V gene: TRBV7-6; D gene: NA; CDR3 protein: CASSWSTDGLQQTEAFF; CDR3 DNA: TGTGCCAGCAGCTGGTCGACGGATGGACTGCAGCAGACTGAAGCTTTCTTT
J gene: TRBJ2-3; clone size: NA; V gene: TRBV20-1; D gene: TRBD1; CDR3 protein: CSASDRDRMDTQYF; CDR3 DNA: TGCAGTGCTAGCGACAGGGACCGCATGGATACGCAGTATTTT
J gene: TRBJ2-7; clone size: many; V gene: TRBV5-1; D gene: NA; CDR3 protein: CASSLGGDYEQYF; CDR3 DNA: TGCGCCAGCAGCCTGGGCGGAGACTACGAGCAGTACTTC
J gene: TRBJ1-1; clone size: many; V gene: TRBV6-1; D gene: TRBD1; CDR3 protein: CATRKGARGAFF; CDR3 DNA: TGTGCCACCAGAAAGGGGGCGCGGGGGGCTTTCTTT
J gene: TRBJ2-7; clone size: many; V gene: TRBV7-8; D gene: NA; CDR3 protein: CASSLAQGLRAYEQYF; CDR3 DNA: TGTGCCAGCAGCTTAGCCCAGGGACTGAGGGCCTACGAGCAGTACTTC
J gene: TRBJ1-2; clone size: few; V gene: TRBV10-3; D gene: TRBD1; CDR3 protein: CAISEGQVFTF; CDR3 DNA: TGTGCCATCAGTGAGGGACAGGTCTTCACCTTC
J gene: TRBJ2-1; clone size: NA; V gene: TRBV10-1; D gene: TRBD2; CDR3 protein: CASSVETGGYNEQFF; CDR3 DNA: TGCGCCAGCAGTGTGGAAACGGGGGGTTATAATGAGCAGTTCTTC
J gene: TRBJ1-2; clone size: many; V gene: TRBV20-1; D gene: TRBD1; CDR3 protein: CSAKLTGSYGYTF; CDR3 DNA: TGCAGTGCAAAGCTGACAGGGAGCTATGGCTACACCTTC
J gene: TRBJ2-7; clone size: many; V gene: TRBV20-1; D gene: TRBD1; CDR3 protein: CSARGQGWLEQYF; CDR3 DNA: TGCAGTGCTAGGGGACAGGGGTGGCTCGAGCAGTACTTC
J gene: TRBJ2-7; clone size: NA; V gene: TRBV20-1; D gene: TRBD2; CDR3 protein: CSARTFAPGGGIYEQYF; CDR3 DNA: TGCAGTGCTAGGACCTTCGCCCCGGGAGGAGGCATCTACGAGCAGTACTTC
J gene: TRBJ2-7; clone size: NA; V gene: TRBV12-3/TRBV12-4; D gene: NA; CDR3 protein: CASSLNVGAHFNSYEQYF; CDR3 DNA: TGTGCCAGCAGTTTAAATGTGGGGGCACATTTTAACTCCTACGAGCAGTACTTC
J gene: TRBJ2-7; clone size: many; V gene: TRBV7-8; D gene: NA; CDR3 protein: CASSSQQGSYEQYF; CDR3 DNA: TGTGCCAGCAGCTCTCAACAGGGATCCTACGAGCAGTACTTC
J gene: TRBJ2-7; clone size: many; V gene: TRBV6-5; D gene: NA; CDR3 protein: CASSYSRSAEQYF; CDR3 DNA: TGTGCCAGCAGTTACTCTCGTTCCGCCGAGCAGTACTTC
J gene: TRBJ1-6; clone size: many; V gene: TRBV5-8; D gene: NA; CDR3 protein: CASSPGLRDNSPLHF; CDR3 DNA: TGTGCCAGCAGCCCGGGACTTCGGGATAATTCACCCCTCCACTTT
J gene: TRBJ2-5; clone size: many; V gene: TRBV6-2/TRBV6-3; D gene: NA; CDR3 protein: CASHATRFSETQYF; CDR3 DNA: TGTGCCAGCCATGCGACAAGGTTTAGCGAGACCCAGTACTTC
J gene: TRBJ1-1; clone size: many; V gene: TRBV2; D gene: NA; CDR3 protein: CASRTGARTEAFF; CDR3 DNA: TGTGCCAGCAGGACCGGGGCTCGGACTGAAGCTTTCTTT
J gene: TRBJ1-1; clone size: many; V gene: TRBV28; D gene: NA; CDR3 protein: CASSFSVTEAFF; CDR3 DNA: TGTGCCAGCAGTTTCTCTGTCACTGAAGCTTTCTTT